This TCR beta chain was sequenced in a study of blood T cell repertoires in COVID-19. Study-wide background: T cells, B-cell-depleted T cells, or PBMCs supplied cDNA or gDNA.

The data were produced by immunoSEQ multiplex PCR, yet TCRdb's version contains in-frame clones alone and is incomplete. The profile shows roughly 200,000 clones, about 85% of them singletons. This clone was seen once. Patients in Seattle were enrolled during active infection, then followed longitudinally. CDR1 and CDR2 (germline): KGHSH, LQKENI. V was pared by 6 bases and J by 1 base, with 7 bases between. This CDR3 region has 13 residues. This chain connects TRBV18 to TRBJ1-5; D is unresolved. Sequencing input: peripheral blood. The receptor was derived from a middle-aged woman with COVID-19, enrolled during active disease. The CDR3 DNA sequence: TGTGCCAGCTCCCAGTGGAGCAATCAGCCCCAGCATTTT. Amino acids: CASSQWSNQPQHF.